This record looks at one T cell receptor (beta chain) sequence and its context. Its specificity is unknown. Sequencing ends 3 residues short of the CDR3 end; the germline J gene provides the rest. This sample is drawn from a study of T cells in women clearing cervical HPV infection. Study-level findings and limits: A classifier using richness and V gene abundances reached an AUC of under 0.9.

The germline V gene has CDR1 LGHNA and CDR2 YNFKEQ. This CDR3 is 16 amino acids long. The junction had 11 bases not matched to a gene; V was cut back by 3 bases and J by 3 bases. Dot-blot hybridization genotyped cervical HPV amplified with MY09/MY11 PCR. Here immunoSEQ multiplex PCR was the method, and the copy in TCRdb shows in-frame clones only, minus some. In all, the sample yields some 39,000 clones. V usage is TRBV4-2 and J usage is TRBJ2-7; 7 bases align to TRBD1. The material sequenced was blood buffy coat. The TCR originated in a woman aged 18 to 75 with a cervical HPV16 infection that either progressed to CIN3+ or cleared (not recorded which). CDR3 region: CASSHTPGQTDYEQYF. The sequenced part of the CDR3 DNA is TGTGCCAGCAGCCACACTCCGGGACAGACTGACTACGAG.